These T cell receptor beta chains were read from a single sample in a study of early T cells in non-severe SARS-CoV-2 infection. TCRdb passed the 5' RACE reads through MiXCR, listing each CDR3 protein once. The sample contains roughly 80,000 distinct CDR3 sequences, roughly a sixth of which appear only once. Sample: whole blood. All receptors come from an adult who was a healthcare worker with PCR-confirmed SARS-CoV-2 infection or an uninfected control (not recorded which). Each CDR3 is given with its conserved first and last residue.

V gene: TRBV9; J gene: TRBJ2-1; CDR3 protein: CASSVGAGGLYNEQFF
V gene: TRBV5-1; J gene: TRBJ2-7; CDR3 protein: CASSQGKYEQYF
V gene: TRBV3-1; J gene: TRBJ2-1; CDR3 protein: CASNDAGGRSEQFF
V gene: TRBV9; J gene: TRBJ2-7; CDR3 protein: CASSARDFGEQYF
V gene: TRBV19; J gene: TRBJ1-5; CDR3 protein: CASSSGQPGGQPQHF
V gene: TRBV28; J gene: TRBJ1-5; CDR3 protein: CASIQGTGQPQHF
V gene: TRBV7-3; J gene: TRBJ2-1; CDR3 protein: CASSHFVLLAGGSNEQFF
V gene: TRBV11-3; J gene: TRBJ1-2; CDR3 protein: CASTAQGSGYTF
V gene: TRBV21-1; J gene: TRBJ1-4; CDR3 protein: CASSKGRTGGEDNEKLFF
V gene: TRBV30; J gene: TRBJ2-5; CDR3 protein: CAWSARGGTQETQYF
V gene: TRBV2; J gene: TRBJ2-1; CDR3 protein: CASDHRGLAPNEQFF
V gene: TRBV12-3/TRBV12-4; J gene: TRBJ2-1; CDR3 protein: CATQKGGFSGGRPGYNEQFF
V gene: TRBV12-3/TRBV12-4; J gene: TRBJ2-7; CDR3 protein: CASSLMIYEQYF
V gene: TRBV28; J gene: TRBJ1-1; CDR3 protein: CASRPHRGLNTEAFF
V gene: TRBV28; J gene: TRBJ2-3; CDR3 protein: CASSFDPADRRPSSTDTQYF
V gene: TRBV9; J gene: TRBJ2-1; CDR3 protein: CASSVNSGYNEQFF
V gene: TRBV21-1; J gene: TRBJ2-5; CDR3 protein: CASSTVQETQYF
V gene: TRBV29-1; J gene: TRBJ2-3; CDR3 protein: CSVEHGTDTQYF
V gene: TRBV6-5; J gene: TRBJ2-6; CDR3 protein: CASSRGQGLTSGANVLTF
V gene: TRBV11-2; J gene: TRBJ2-5; CDR3 protein: CASSLGGLETQYF
V gene: TRBV2; J gene: TRBJ1-5; CDR3 protein: CASTITRGQPQHF
V gene: TRBV5-1; J gene: TRBJ2-2; CDR3 protein: CASSLEGGWTGELFF
V gene: TRBV2; J gene: TRBJ2-3; CDR3 protein: CASSASGGPTDTQYF
V gene: TRBV12-3/TRBV12-4; J gene: TRBJ2-7; CDR3 protein: CASTRGDEQYF
V gene: TRBV29-1; J gene: TRBJ2-3; CDR3 protein: CSVVEGPAETQYF
V gene: TRBV20-1; J gene: TRBJ2-1; CDR3 protein: CSARRLAFDYNEQFF
V gene: TRBV20-1; J gene: TRBJ2-3; CDR3 protein: CSATTRAISTDTQYF
V gene: TRBV19; J gene: TRBJ2-1; CDR3 protein: CASSTFSSPNNEQFF
V gene: TRBV7-9; J gene: TRBJ1-6; CDR3 protein: CASSLAAGLSSYNSPLHF
V gene: TRBV3-1; J gene: TRBJ2-1; CDR3 protein: CASSQDPTRWNEQFF
V gene: TRBV4-2; J gene: TRBJ2-3; CDR3 protein: CASSPQRLNTDTQYF
V gene: TRBV20-1; J gene: TRBJ1-1; CDR3 protein: CSADRGLTEAFF
V gene: TRBV7-3; J gene: TRBJ2-6; CDR3 protein: CASSLRREHSGANVLTF
V gene: TRBV29-1; J gene: TRBJ1-1; CDR3 protein: CSVVGYTEAFF
V gene: TRBV9; J gene: TRBJ1-4; CDR3 protein: CASSVGGLPSGKLFF
V gene: TRBV11-2; J gene: TRBJ1-1; CDR3 protein: CASSGWAEWTEAFF
V gene: TRBV5-3; J gene: TRBJ1-5; CDR3 protein: CARSLTLRQGGNQPQHF
V gene: TRBV9; J gene: TRBJ2-7; CDR3 protein: CASSAGGDYEQYF
V gene: TRBV5-1; J gene: TRBJ2-1; CDR3 protein: CASSLESSGLTYNEQFF